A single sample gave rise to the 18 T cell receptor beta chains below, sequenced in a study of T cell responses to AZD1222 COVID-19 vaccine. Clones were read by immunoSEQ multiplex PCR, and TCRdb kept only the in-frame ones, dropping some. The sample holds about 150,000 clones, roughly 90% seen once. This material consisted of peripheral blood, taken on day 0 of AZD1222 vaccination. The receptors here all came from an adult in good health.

The CDR3, as DNA: TGTGCCATCAGTGACGGGCAGGGTAGACAGCCCCAGCATTTT. Amino acids: CAISDGQGRQPQHF. The V gene is TRBV10-3, the J gene TRBJ1-5; tentative D call: TRBD1 (5 bases). Germline loops: CDR1 ENHRY, CDR2 SYGVKD. Deletions cut 3 bases from V and 7 bases from J, with 13 bases between. CDR3 length: 14 amino acids.

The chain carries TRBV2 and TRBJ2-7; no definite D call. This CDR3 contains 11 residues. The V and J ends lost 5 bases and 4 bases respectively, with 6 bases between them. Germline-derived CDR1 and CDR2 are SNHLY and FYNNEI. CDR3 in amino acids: CASSPRYEQYF. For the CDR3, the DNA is TGTGCCAGCAGTCCTAGGTACGAGCAGTACTTC.

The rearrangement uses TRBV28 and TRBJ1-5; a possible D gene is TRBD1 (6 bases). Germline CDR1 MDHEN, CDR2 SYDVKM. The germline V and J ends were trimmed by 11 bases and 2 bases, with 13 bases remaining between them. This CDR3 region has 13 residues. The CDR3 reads CAVSQGGNQPQHF. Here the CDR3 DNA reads TGTGCCGTATCACAGGGTGGCAATCAGCCCCAGCATTTT.

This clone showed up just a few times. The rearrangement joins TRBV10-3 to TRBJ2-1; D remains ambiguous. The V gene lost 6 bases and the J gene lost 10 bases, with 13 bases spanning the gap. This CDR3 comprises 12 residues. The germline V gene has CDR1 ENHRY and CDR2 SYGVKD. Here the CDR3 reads CAISEVRQEQFF. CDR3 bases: TGTGCCATCAGCGAGGTGAGGCAAGAGCAGTTCTTC.

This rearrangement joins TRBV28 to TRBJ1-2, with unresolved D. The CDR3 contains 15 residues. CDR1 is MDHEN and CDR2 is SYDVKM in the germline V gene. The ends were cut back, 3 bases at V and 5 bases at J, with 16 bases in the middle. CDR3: CASSFPLGRSYGYTF. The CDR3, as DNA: TGTGCCAGCAGTTTTCCTTTGGGTAGGTCGTATGGCTACACCTTC.

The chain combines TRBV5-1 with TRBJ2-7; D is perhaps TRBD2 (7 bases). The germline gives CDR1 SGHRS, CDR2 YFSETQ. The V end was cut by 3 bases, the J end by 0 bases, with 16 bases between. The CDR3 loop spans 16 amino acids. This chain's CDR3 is CASSWGQAGSSYEQYF. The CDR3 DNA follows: TGCGCCAGCAGCTGGGGACAAGCGGGGAGCTCCTACGAGCAGTACTTC.

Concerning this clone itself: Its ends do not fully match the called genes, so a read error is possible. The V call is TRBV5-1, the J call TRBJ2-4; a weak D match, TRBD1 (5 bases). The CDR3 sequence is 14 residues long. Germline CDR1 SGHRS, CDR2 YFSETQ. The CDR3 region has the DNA TGCGCCAGCACCTTGCAGGGTACAGGCAACATTCAGTACTTC. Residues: CASTLQGTGNIQYF.

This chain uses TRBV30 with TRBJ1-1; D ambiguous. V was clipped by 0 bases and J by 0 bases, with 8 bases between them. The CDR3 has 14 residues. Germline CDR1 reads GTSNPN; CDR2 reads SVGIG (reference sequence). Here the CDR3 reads CAWSVTDLNTEAFF. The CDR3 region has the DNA TGTGCCTGGAGTGTAACAGACCTGAACACTGAAGCTTTCTTT.

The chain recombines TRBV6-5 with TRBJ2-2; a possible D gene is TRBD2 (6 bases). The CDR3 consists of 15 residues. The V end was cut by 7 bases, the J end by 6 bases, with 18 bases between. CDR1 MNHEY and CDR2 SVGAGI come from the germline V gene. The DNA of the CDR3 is TGTGCCAGCAACCCGGGGGACCAGGGTCCCGGGGAGCTGTTTTTT. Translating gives CASNPGDQGPGELFF.

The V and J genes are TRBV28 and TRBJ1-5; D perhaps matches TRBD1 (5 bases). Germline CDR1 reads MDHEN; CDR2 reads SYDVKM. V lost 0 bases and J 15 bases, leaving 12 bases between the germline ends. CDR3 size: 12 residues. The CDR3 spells CASSLWGRWGHF. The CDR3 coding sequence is TGTGCCAGCAGTTTATGGGGGCGATGGGGGCATTTT.

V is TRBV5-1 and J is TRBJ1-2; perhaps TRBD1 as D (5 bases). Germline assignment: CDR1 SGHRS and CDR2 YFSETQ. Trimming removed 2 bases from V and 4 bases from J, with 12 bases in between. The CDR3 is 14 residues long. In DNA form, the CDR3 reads TGCGCCAGCAGCTTAAAAGGGGACGTCTATGGCTACACCTTC. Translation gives CASSLKGDVYGYTF.

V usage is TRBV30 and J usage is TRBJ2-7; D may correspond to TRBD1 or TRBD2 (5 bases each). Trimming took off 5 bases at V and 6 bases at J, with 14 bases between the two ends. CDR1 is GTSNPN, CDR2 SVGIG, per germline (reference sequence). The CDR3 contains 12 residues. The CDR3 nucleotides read TGTGCCTGGGGGCGTGGGGGAGCCGAGCAGTACTTC. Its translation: CAWGRGGAEQYF. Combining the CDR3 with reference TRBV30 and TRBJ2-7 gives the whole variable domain SQTIHQWPATLVQPVGSPLSLECTVEGTSNPNLYWYRQAAGRGLQLLFYSVGIGQISSEVPQNLSASRPQDRQFILSSKKLLLSDSGFYLCAWGRGGAEQYFGPGTRLTVT.

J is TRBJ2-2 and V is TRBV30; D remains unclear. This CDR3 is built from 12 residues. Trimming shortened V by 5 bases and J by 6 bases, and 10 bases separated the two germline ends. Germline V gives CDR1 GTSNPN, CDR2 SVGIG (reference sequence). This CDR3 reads CAWENGAGELFF. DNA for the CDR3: TGTGCCTGGGAGAATGGGGCCGGGGAGCTGTTTTTT. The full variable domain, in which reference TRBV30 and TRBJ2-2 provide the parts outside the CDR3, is SQTIHQWPATLVQPVGSPLSLECTVEGTSNPNLYWYRQAAGRGLQLLFYSVGIGQISSEVPQNLSASRPQDRQFILSSKKLLLSDSGFYLCAWENGAGELFFGEGSRLTVL.

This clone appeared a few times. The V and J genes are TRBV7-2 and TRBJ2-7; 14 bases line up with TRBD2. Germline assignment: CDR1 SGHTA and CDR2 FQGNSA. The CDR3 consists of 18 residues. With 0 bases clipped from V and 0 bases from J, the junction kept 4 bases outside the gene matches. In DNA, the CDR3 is TGTGCCAGCAGCTTAGCGAGGACTAGCGGGGGGCACTCCTACGAGCAGTACTTC. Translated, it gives CASSLARTSGGHSYEQYF. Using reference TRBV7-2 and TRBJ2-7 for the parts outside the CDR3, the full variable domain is GAGVSQSPSNKVTEKGKDVELRCDPISGHTALYWYRQSLGQGLEFLIYFQGNSAPDKSGLPSDRFSAERTGGSVSTLTIQRTQQEDSAVYLCASSLARTSGGHSYEQYFGPGTRLTVT.

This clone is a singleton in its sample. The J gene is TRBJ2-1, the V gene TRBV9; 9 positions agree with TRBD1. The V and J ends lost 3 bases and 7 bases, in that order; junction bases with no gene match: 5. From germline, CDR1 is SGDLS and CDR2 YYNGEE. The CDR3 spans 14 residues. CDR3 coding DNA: TGTGCCAGCAGCGCTTGGACAGGGGAGAATGAGCAGTTCTTC. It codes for CASSAWTGENEQFF.

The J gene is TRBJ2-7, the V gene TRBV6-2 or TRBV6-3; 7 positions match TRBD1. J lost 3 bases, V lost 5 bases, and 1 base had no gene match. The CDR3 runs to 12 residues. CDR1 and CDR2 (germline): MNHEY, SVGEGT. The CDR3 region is CASSTGVYEQYF. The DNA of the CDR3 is TGTGCCAGCAGTACAGGGGTCTACGAGCAGTACTTC.

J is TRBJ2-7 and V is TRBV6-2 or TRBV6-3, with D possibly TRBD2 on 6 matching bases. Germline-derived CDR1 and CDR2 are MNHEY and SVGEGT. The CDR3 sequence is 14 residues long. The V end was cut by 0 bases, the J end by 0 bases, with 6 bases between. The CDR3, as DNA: TGTGCCAGCAGTTACTCTAGCGGCTCCTACGAGCAGTACTTC. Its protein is CASSYSSGSYEQYF.

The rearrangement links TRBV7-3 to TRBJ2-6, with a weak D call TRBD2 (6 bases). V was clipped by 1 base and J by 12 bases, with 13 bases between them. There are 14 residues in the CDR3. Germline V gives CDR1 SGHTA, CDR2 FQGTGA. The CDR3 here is CASSLMEGSSVLTF. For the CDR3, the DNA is TGTGCCAGCAGCTTAATGGAGGGGTCAAGCGTCCTGACTTTC. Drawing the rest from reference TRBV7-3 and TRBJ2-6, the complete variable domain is GAGVSQTPSNKVTEKGKYVELRCDPISGHTALYWYRQSLGQGPEFLIYFQGTGAADDSGLPNDRFFAVRPEGSVSTLKIQRTERGDSAVYLCASSLMEGSSVLTFGAGSRLTVL.